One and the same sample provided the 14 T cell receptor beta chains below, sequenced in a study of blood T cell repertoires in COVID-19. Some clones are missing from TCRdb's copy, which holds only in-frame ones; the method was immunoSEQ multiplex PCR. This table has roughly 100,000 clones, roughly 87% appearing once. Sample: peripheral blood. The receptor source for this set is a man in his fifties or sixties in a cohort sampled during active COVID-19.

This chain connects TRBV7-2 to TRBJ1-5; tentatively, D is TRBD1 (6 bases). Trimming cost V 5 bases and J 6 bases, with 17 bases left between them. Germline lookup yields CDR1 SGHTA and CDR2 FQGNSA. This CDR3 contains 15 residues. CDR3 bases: TGTGCCAGCAGCGCAAACCGGGACATCCGTCAGCCCCAGCATTTT. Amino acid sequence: CASSANRDIRQPQHF.

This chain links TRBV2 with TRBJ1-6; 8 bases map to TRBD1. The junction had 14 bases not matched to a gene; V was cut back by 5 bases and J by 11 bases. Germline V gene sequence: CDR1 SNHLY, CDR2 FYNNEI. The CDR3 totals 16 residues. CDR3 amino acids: CASSISGGLTVAPLHF. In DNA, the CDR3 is TGTGCCAGCAGTATATCAGGGGGCCTAACGGTCGCACCCCTCCACTTT.

The CDR3 bases are TGTGCCTCGGGGGGGCCCTCCAGCAATCAGCCCCAGCATTTT. This encodes CASGGPSSNQPQHF. The rearrangement links TRBV19 to TRBJ1-5; D possibly corresponds to TRBD1 (6 bases). The germline V gene encodes CDR1 LNHDA and CDR2 SQIVND (reference sequence). V was clipped by 11 bases and J by 1 base, with 15 bases between them. The CDR3 sequence is 14 residues long.

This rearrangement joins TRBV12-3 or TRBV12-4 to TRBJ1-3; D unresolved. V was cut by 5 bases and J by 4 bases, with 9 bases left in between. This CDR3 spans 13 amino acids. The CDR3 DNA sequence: TGTGCCAGCAGTGCAGCGGTCGGAAACACCATATATTTT. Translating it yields CASSAAVGNTIYF.

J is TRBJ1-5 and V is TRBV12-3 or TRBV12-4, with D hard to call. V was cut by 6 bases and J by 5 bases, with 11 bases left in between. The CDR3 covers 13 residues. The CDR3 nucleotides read TGTGCCAGCAGCCAACAGTTAGATCAGCCCCAGCATTTT. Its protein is CASSQQLDQPQHF.

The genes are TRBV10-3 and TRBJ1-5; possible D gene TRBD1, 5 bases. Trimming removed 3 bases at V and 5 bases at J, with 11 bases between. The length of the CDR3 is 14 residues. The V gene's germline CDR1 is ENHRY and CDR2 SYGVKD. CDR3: CAISDRVGDQPQHF. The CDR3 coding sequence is TGTGCCATCAGTGACAGGGTAGGGGATCAGCCCCAGCATTTT.

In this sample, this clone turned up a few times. The DNA of the CDR3 is TGTGCCAGCAGTTTTTGGAGGGAGGACACTGAAGCTTTCTTT. Protein sequence: CASSFWREDTEAFF. The rearrangement uses TRBV27 and TRBJ1-1; D is undetermined. Germline V CDR1 and CDR2: MNHEY, SMNVEV (reference sequence). The CDR3 is 14 amino acids. Trimming removed 3 bases from V and 3 bases from J, with 11 bases in between.

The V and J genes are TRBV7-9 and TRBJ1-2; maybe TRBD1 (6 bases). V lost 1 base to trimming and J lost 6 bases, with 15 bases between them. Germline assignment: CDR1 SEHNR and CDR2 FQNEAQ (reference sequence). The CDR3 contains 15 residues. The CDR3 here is CASSLGGTGQDGYTF. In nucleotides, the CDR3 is TGTGCCAGCAGCTTAGGCGGAACAGGGCAAGATGGCTACACCTTC.

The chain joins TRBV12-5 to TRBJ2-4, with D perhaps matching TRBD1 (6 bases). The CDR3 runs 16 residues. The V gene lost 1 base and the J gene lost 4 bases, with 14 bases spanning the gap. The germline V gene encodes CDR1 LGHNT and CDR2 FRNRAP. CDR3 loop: CASGLGNLGQKNIQYF. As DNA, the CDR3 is TGTGCTAGTGGTTTGGGGAACCTAGGACAGAAAAACATTCAGTACTTC.

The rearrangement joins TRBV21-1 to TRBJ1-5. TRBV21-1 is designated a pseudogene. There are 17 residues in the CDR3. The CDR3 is CASSKSPKRFLYQPQHF. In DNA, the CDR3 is TGTGCCAGCAGCAAATCCCCTAAACGGTTCCTTTATCAGCCCCAGCATTTT.

CDR3 bases: TGTGCCAGCAGCCCACGTCTATGGTACGTC. It translates to CASSPRLWYV. This rearrangement joins TRBV9 to TRBJ2-7, with D hard to call. CDR1 is SGDLS and CDR2 is YYNGEE in the germline V gene. The CDR3 has 10 residues. V shed 4 bases and J shed 12 bases, with 11 bases lying between them.

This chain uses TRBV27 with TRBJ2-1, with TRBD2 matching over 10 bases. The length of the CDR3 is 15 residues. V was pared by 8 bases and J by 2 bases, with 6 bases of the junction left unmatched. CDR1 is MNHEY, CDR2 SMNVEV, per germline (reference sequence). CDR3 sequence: CASLSGGTPYNEQFF. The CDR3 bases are TGTGCCAGCCTTAGCGGGGGGACCCCCTACAATGAGCAGTTCTTC.

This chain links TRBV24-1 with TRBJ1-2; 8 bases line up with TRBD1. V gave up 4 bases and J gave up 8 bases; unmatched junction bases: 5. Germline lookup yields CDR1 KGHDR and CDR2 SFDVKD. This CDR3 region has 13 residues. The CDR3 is CATSETTGVGYTF. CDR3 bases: TGTGCCACCAGTGAAACGACAGGGGTAGGCTACACCTTC.

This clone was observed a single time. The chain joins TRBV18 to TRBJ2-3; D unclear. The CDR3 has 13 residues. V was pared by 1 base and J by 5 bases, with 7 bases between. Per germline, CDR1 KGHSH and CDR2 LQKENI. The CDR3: CASSPLQRDTQYF. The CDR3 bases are TGTGCCAGCTCACCACTCCAGCGAGATACGCAGTATTTT.